These 11 T cell receptor beta chains were sequenced from one sample in a study of post-analysis software for immune sequencing data. General study results and limits: The five TRBV segments detected at higher frequency in patients than in controls included TRBV5-6, TRBV5-1 and TRBV20-1.

No antigen has been assigned to these receptors. Each TCR beta cDNA library carried unique molecular identifiers. Each CDR3 protein is one row after TCRdb ran MiXCR on the PCR reads. The data show a few hundred thousand distinct CDR3 sequences, less than 40% seen once. Sequencing input: blood. The source is a girl aged 2 to 10 with multiple sclerosis.

A few counts support this clonotype. Here the CDR3 reads CASSQGAPGLAGLHEQFF. The CDR3 coding sequence is TGCGCCAGCAGCCAAGGAGCTCCCGGACTAGCGGGATTACATGAGCAGTTCTTC. The chain links TRBV4-3 to TRBJ2-1; 12 positions agree with TRBD2. CDR3 length: 18 residues. Germline loops: CDR1 LGHNA, CDR2 YSLEER. V trimming: 1 base; J trimming: 8 bases; junction bases outside the gene matches: 12.

Only a few counts were recorded for this clonotype. The chain recombines TRBV4-1 with TRBJ2-1, with 10 bases that match TRBD2. This CDR3 region has 17 residues. J was trimmed by 2 bases and V by 1 base; bases with no gene match: 5. The germline V gene has CDR1 MGHRA and CDR2 YSYEKL. As DNA, the CDR3 is TGCGCCAGCAGCCAAGGAGTCCTAGCGGGGGCCTACAATGAGCAGTTCTTC. Protein product: CASSQGVLAGAYNEQFF.

This chain joins TRBV7-9 and TRBJ2-7; no clear D. V gave up 7 bases and J gave up 0 bases, with 16 bases separating them. Looked up from germline, CDR1 is SEHNR and CDR2 is FQNEAQ (reference sequence). The length of the CDR3 is 15 residues. The CDR3 DNA follows: TGTGCCAGCACCGTGGACGAAGTGAGCTCCTACGAGCAGTACTTC. Protein sequence: CASTVDEVSSYEQYF.

This clonotype was picked up one time. The V and J genes are TRBV5-1 and TRBJ2-7; TRBD1 agrees at 7 bases. Judging by the DNA end, TRBJ2-5 fits better; the J call may be wrong. Germline CDR1 and CDR2: SGHRS and YFSETQ. The CDR3 is made up of 15 amino acids. The CDR3 protein is CASSFSGQRGETQYF. The CDR3 DNA follows: TGCGCCAGCAGCTTTTCGGGACAGCGAGGAGAGACCCAGTACTTC.

V and J are TRBV20-1 and TRBJ2-6; D unresolved. CDR3 length equals 12 residues. V gave up 6 bases and J gave up 8 bases, with 11 bases separating them. The germline V gene has CDR1 DFQATT and CDR2 SNEGSKA (reference sequence). Written as DNA, the CDR3 is TGCAGTGCCCGTTCCGATACCAACGTCCTGACTTTC. It encodes CSARSDTNVLTF.

This chain links TRBV20-1 with TRBJ1-2; D might be TRBD1 (5 bases). CDR3 length: 13 amino acids. CDR1 is DFQATT, CDR2 SNEGSKA, per germline (reference sequence). The V gene lost 6 bases and the J gene lost 1 base, with 12 bases spanning the gap. The CDR3 DNA reads as TGCAGTGCCCCAGGGCAGGTTAACTATGGCTACACCTTC. Translated: CSAPGQVNYGYTF.

This clonotype was seen a few times. The rearrangement links TRBV6-2 or TRBV6-3 to TRBJ2-1; TRBD2 matches 9 bases. Unmatched junction bases numbered 16, after V lost 6 bases and J lost 4 bases. This CDR3 has 18 amino acids. CDR1 MNHEY and CDR2 SVGEGT come from the germline V gene. This chain's CDR3 is CASRIDSSGLALYNEQFF. Here the CDR3 DNA reads TGTGCCAGCAGAATAGATTCCTCGGGACTAGCACTTTACAATGAGCAGTTCTTC.

The rearrangement uses TRBV6-2 or TRBV6-3 and TRBJ2-5; a possible D gene is TRBD1 (7 bases). The end of the DNA aligns better with TRBJ2-7, so the J call may be wrong. CDR3 length: 16 residues. Looked up from germline, CDR1 is MNHEY and CDR2 is SVGEGT. The DNA for the CDR3 is TGTGCCAGCAGTTCCACAATAGCGGACAGGCCGTACGAGCAGTACTTC. It translates to CASSSTIADRPYEQYF.

V is TRBV7-2 and J is TRBJ2-1, with 9 bases that match TRBD2. CDR1 SGHTA and CDR2 FQGNSA come from the germline V gene. The ends lost 2 bases at V and 8 bases at J; junction bases unmatched: 7. The CDR3 totals 15 residues. The CDR3 sequence: CASSLRAGGPHEQFF. Written as DNA, the CDR3 is TGTGCCAGCAGCTTAAGGGCGGGAGGGCCCCATGAGCAGTTCTTC.

The sample holds one count of this clonotype. Germline is not matched at one junction end, which may reflect a read error. The chain uses TRBV6-1 and TRBJ2-1; TRBD1 matches 10 bases. The germline CDR1 and CDR2 sequences are MNHNS and SASEGT. The CDR3 is 14 amino acids. CDR3 in amino acids: CASRKRDRGNGQFF. The CDR3 nucleotides are TGTGCCAGCAGGAAACGGGACAGGGGCAATGGGCAGTTCTTC.

The CDR3 sequence is CATTFEIFGDYNEQFF. CDR3 coding DNA: TGTGCCACCACGTTTGAGATTTTTGGAGACTACAATGAGCAGTTCTTC. The chain combines TRBV15 with TRBJ2-1; no firm D call. The CDR3 loop spans 16 amino acids. Trimming pared 7 bases from V and 3 bases from J, leaving 19 bases between. Germline V lookup: CDR1 LNHNV, CDR2 YYDKDF (reference sequence).